This TCR beta chain comes out of a study of shared clonotypes between healthy human individuals. Overall study findings and caveats: Lower generation probabilities were found for non-shared clonotypes than for those shared by all four donors.

Several immunoSEQ plates held equal portions of the genomic DNA taken from each subset. DNA at approximately 200 ng, 25,000 to 35,000 T cell genomes, went into sorted-subset replicate PCRs. This table comes from immunoSEQ multiplex PCR, and its TCRdb copy is limited to in-frame clones, with some not included. The data hold some 2.4 million clones, with 93% observed a single time. Investigators divided CD4+ cells into CD45RA+ naive and CD45RA-negative memory subsets. The V end was cut by 5 bases, the J end by 1 base, with 14 bases between. The CDR3 runs to 16 residues. CDR1 is MDHEN, CDR2 SYDVKM, per germline. Regarding this clone: Its antigen is undetermined.

Sequenced: naive CD4+ T cells from PBMCs. Stated subset: CD45RA+ positively selected. This TCR came from a man in his late teens or twenties in good health. Some clones in this sample may be carry-over from other donors' samples. The rearrangement joins TRBV28 to TRBJ1-4; D call uncertain. The CDR3 DNA is TGTGCCAGCAGTATCGGACCGGGTCTAACTAATGAAAAACTGTTTTTT. This sequence encodes CASSIGPGLTNEKLFF.